This TCR beta chain is from a study of shared clonotypes between healthy human individuals. Study observations and caveats: It was the few donors that limited the genetic and exposure-history diversity represented.

This CDR3 region has 15 residues. Germline loops: CDR1 SGHRS, CDR2 YFSETQ. Between the trimmed V and J ends, which lost 5 bases and 1 base, there was a span of 12 bases. This clone was counted ten times or more. Its target is unknown. Under the authors' procedure: Because ImmunoSEQ provided only junction sequences with no quality scores, the filtering differed. Sequenced by immunoSEQ multiplex PCR; TCRdb stores in-frame clones only, minus some. The V and J calls and clone size were taken over from that table, and D and trimming were inferred from the DNA. The sample consists of tens of thousands of clones, about 61% of them appearing once. All of the donors resided in Nashville, Tennessee, and each was a Caucasian adult.

The genes are TRBV5-1 and TRBJ2-2; possibly TRBD1 for D (6 bases). Sequencing used memory CD8+ T cells sorted from blood. Subset noted: CD45RO+ cells pooled with CCR7-negative TemRA cells. This receptor was identified in a man aged 30 to 39 in good health. The CDR3 here is CASSFTGMNTGELFF. DNA for the CDR3: TGCGCCAGCAGTTTCACAGGGATGAACACCGGGGAGCTGTTTTTT.